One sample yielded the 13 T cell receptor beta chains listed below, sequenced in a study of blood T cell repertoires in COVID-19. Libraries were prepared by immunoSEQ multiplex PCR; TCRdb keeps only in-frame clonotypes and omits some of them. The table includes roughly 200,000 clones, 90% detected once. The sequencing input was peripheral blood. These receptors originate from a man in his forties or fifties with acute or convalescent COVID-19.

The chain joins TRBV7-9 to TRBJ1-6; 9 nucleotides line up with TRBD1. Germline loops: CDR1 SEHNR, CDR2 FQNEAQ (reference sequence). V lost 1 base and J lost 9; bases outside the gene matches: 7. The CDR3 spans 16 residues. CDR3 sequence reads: CASSLGDGTGSSPLHF. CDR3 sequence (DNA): TGTGCCAGCAGCTTAGGGGACGGGACAGGGAGTTCACCCCTCCACTTT.

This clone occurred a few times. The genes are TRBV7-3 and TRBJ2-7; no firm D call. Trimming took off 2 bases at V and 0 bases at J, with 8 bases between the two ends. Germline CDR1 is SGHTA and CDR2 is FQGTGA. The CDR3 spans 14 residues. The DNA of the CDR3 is TGTGCCAGCAGCTTAGGTCCAGGCTCCTACGAGCAGTACTTC. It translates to CASSLGPGSYEQYF. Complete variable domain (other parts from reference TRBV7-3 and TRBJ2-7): GAGVSQTPSNKVTEKGKYVELRCDPISGHTALYWYRQSLGQGPEFLIYFQGTGAADDSGLPNDRFFAVRPEGSVSTLKIQRTERGDSAVYLCASSLGPGSYEQYFGPGTRLTVT.

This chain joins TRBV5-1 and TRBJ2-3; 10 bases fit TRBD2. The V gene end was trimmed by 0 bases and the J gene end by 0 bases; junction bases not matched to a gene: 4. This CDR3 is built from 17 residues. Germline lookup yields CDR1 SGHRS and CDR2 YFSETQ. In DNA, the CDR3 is TGCGCCAGCAGCTTGGGAGGGACTAGCGAAAGCACAGATACGCAGTATTTT. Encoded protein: CASSLGGTSESTDTQYF.

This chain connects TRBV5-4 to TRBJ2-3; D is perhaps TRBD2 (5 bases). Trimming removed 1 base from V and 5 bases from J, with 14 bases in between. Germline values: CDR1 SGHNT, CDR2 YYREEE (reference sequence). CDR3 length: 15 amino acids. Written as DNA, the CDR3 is TGTGCCAGCAGCTTGAATGGCCCCGGGGTAGATACGCAGTATTTT. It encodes CASSLNGPGVDTQYF.

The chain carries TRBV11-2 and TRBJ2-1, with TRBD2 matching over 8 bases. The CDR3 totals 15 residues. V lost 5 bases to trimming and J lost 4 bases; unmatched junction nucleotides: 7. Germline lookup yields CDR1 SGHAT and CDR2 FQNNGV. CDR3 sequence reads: CASSPAGVGYNEQFF. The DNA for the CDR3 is TGTGCCAGCAGCCCAGCGGGAGTTGGTTACAATGAGCAGTTCTTC.

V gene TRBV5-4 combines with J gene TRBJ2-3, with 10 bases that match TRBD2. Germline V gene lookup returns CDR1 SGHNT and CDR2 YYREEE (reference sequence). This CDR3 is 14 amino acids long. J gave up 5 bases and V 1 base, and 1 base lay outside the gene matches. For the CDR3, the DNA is TGTGCCAGCAGCTTGAGCGGGAGGGGAGATACGCAGTATTTT. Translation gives CASSLSGRGDTQYF.

This chain's CDR3 is CASSRLSGRSADTQYF. In DNA form, the CDR3 reads TGTGCCAGCAGTCGTCTGAGCGGGAGGTCTGCAGATACGCAGTATTTT. The V gene is TRBV2, the J gene TRBJ2-3, with 9 bases matching TRBD2. The germline V gene has CDR1 SNHLY and CDR2 FYNNEI. The CDR3 contains 16 residues. Germline trimming cut 5 bases from V and 4 bases from J; bases unmatched to any gene: 10.

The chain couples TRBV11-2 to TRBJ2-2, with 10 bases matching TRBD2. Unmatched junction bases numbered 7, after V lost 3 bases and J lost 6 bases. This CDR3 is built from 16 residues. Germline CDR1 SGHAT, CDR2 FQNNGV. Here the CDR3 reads CASSFLSGGPAGELFF. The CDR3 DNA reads TGTGCCAGCAGCTTCCTTAGCGGGGGGCCTGCCGGGGAGCTGTTTTTT.

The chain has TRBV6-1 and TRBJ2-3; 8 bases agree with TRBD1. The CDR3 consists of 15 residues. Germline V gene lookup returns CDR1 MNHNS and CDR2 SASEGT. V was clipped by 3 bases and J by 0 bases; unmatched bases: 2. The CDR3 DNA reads TGTGCCAGCAGTGAGCGGACAGGGAGCACAGATACGCAGTATTTT. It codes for CASSERTGSTDTQYF.

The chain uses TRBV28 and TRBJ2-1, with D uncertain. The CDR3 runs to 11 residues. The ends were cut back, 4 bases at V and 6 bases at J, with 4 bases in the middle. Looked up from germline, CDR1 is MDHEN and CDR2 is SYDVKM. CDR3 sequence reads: CASSSRNEQFF. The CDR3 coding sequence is TGTGCCAGCAGTTCCCGCAATGAGCAGTTCTTC.

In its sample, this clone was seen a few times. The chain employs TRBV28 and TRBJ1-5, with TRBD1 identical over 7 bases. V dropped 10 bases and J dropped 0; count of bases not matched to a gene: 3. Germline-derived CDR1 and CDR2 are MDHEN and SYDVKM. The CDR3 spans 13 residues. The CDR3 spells CAIGTVSNQPQHF. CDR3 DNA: TGTGCCATCGGGACAGTTAGCAATCAGCCCCAGCATTTT.

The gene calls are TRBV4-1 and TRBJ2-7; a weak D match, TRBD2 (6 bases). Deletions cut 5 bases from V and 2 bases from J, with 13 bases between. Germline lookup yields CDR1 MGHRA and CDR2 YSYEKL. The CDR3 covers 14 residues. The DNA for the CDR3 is TGCGCCAGCAGCTCTCCTAGCGATCCCTACGAGCAGTACTTC. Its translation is CASSSPSDPYEQYF.

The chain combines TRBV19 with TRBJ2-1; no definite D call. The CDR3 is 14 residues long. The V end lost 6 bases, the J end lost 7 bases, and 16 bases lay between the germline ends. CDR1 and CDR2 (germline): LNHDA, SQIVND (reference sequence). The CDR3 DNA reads TGTGCCAGTAGAAAGGAGTTCCTTGGGAATGAGCAGTTCTTC. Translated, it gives CASRKEFLGNEQFF. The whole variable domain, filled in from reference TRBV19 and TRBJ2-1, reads DGGITQSPKYLFRKEGQNVTLSCEQNLNHDAMYWYRQDPGQGLRLIYYSQIVNDFQKGDIAEGYSVSREKKESFPLTVTSAQKNPTAFYLCASRKEFLGNEQFFGPGTRLTVL.